These T cell receptor beta chains were read from a single sample in a study of response to subunit inactivated influenza vaccine. TCRdb re-called the RT-PCR reads through MiXCR, storing one row per CDR3 protein. This sample has more than 550,000 distinct CDR3 sequences, with approximately 11% found just once. The data were also submitted as part of a second study, on T cells expressing NK-cell markers.

Sequencing was performed on PBMCs from blood, taken on the day of vaccination. Receptors were obtained from a man aged 45-65 years who received an inactivated influenza vaccine. Both conserved end residues are part of each CDR3. The order of the fields is J gene, V gene, CDR3 protein.

TRBJ1-5,TRBV4-2,CASSQDGINQPQHF
TRBJ2-2,TRBV7-6,CASSLAPLANTGELFF
TRBJ2-1,TRBV5-1,CASSDPRDGYNEQFF
TRBJ2-2,TRBV7-3,CASSSPAGTDTGELFF
TRBJ1-3,TRBV28,CASSLPRVNTIYF
TRBJ2-2,TRBV4-3,CASSQGAWNTGELFF
TRBJ2-7,TRBV20-1,CSARVGEGGEQYF
TRBJ2-5,TRBV3-1,CASSQVGASGHQETQYF
TRBJ1-5,TRBV11-2,CASSLVGTGGRINQPQHF
TRBJ2-3,TRBV12-3/TRBV12-4,CASSRPGQGGRLQYF
TRBJ2-5,TRBV5-1,CASSGTGLQETQYF
TRBJ2-1,TRBV5-1,CASSRQGRYNEQFF
TRBJ2-7,TRBV20-1,CSAREGASGVYEQYF
TRBJ2-7,TRBV6-5,CASSYSRVYEQYF
TRBJ1-1,TRBV20-1,CSARDSLEMNTEAFF
TRBJ2-1,TRBV7-9,CASSLTSGGFNEQFF
TRBJ2-7,TRBV24-1,CATNKDFAAYEQYF
TRBJ2-3,TRBV25-1,CASSEYPWTGIATDTQYF
TRBJ2-2,TRBV6-5,CASSYPTNTGELFF
TRBJ2-1,TRBV7-6,CASSLGGGAGDEQFF
TRBJ2-1,TRBV5-1,CASSWAGDRVHNEQFF
TRBJ2-5,TRBV6-5,CASSWTGDGQETQYF
TRBJ2-7,TRBV4-3,CASSQDPGTGAYEQYF
TRBJ2-1,TRBV4-3,CASSQGRTGYNEQFF
TRBJ2-2,TRBV5-1,CASSLPLWSGPRPGELFF
TRBJ2-6,TRBV29-1,CSVRGSSGANVLTF
TRBJ2-7,TRBV29-1,CSVQRGTYEQYF
TRBJ2-7,TRBV28,CASSSRAIEQYF
TRBJ1-5,TRBV11-2,CASSFAGSNQPQHF
TRBJ2-7,TRBV29-1,CSATSPVAGGPREQYF
TRBJ2-2,TRBV4-2,CASSPRWGEGGKIGELFF
TRBJ2-2,TRBV5-1,CASTIRDRGTGELFF
TRBJ2-6,TRBV25-1,CASSIRDGYTTGGVRRGANVLTF
TRBJ2-7,TRBV19,CASSIRGRNYEQYF
TRBJ2-6,TRBV6-1,CASSGKTGGTVGANVLTF
TRBJ2-7,TRBV10-3,CAISESGLAGVQYEQYF
TRBJ2-5,TRBV5-6,CASSLVGSGAHQETQYF
TRBJ1-2,TRBV20-1,CSARDPPSTANYGYTF
TRBJ2-2,TRBV5-6,CASSATGLEELFF
TRBJ2-5,TRBV29-1,CSVARGATQYF
TRBJ2-2,TRBV6-1,CASSRGGAYTGELFF
TRBJ2-3,TRBV7-8,CASSPRGASGITDTQYF
TRBJ1-5,TRBV6-1,CASSPGTGPIQPQHF
TRBJ1-4,TRBV5-6,CASSLVTGITNEKLFF